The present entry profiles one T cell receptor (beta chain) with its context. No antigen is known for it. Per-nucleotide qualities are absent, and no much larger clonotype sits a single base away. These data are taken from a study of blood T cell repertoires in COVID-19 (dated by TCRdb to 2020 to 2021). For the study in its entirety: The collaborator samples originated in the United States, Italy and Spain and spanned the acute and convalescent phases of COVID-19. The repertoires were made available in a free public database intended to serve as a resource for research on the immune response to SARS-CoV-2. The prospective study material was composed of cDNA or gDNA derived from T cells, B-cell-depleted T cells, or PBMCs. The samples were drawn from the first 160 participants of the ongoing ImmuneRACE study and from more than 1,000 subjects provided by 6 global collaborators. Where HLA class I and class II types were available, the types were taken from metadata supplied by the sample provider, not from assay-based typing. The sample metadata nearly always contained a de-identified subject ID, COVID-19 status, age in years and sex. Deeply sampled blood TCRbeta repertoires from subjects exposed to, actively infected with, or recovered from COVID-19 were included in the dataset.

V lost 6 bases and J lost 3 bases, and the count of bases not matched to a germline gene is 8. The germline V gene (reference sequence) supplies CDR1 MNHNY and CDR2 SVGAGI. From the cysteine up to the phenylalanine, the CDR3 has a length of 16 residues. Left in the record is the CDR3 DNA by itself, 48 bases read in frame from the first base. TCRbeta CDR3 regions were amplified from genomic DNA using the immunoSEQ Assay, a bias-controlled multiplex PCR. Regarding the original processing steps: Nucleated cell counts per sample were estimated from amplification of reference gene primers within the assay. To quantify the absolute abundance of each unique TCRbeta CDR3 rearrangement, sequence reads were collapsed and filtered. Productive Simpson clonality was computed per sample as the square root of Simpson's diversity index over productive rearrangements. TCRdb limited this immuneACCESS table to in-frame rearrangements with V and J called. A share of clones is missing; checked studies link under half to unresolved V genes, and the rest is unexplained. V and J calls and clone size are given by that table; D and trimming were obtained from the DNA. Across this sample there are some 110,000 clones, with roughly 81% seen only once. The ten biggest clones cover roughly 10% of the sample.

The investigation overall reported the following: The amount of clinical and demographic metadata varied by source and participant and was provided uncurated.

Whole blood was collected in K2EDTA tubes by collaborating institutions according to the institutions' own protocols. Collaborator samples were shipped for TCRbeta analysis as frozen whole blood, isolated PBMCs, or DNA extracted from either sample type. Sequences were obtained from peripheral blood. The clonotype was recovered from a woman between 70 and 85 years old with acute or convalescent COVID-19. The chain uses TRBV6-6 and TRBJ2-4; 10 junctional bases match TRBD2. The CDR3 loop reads CASSPEREGGKNIQYF. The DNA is TGTGCCAGCAGCCCGGAGCGGGAGGGGGGCAAAAACATTCAGTACTTC.